This entry describes one TCR beta chain. Its antigen is still unknown. This CDR3 spans 16 amino acids. Germline V gene lookup returns CDR1 SGDLS and CDR2 YYNGEE. Trimming stripped 2 bases from V and 7 bases from J, with 21 bases between. This sample was included in a study of molecular identifiers for immune sequencing clone quantification. Each CDR3 protein is one row after TCRdb ran MiXCR on the PCR reads. This table holds around 460,000 distinct CDR3 sequences, about 20% found once. Naive CD8 libraries used about 20,000 to 1,100,000 sorted cells and 10%, 30% or 50% RNA. Study-wide points: Clones above 20 RNA copies contained over 97% of effector molecules but under 1% of naive ones. Identical barcode-sharing TCR molecules could lead to underestimated sizes for highly expanded clones.

The sequence came from a human donor in good health. Some libraries in this study had Jurkat cell RNA spiked in. Input material: naive CD8+ T cells from blood, with Jurkat cell RNA spiked in. As to subset: FACS-sorted CD8+CD4-CCR7+CD45RA+ naive T cells. The gene calls are TRBV9 and TRBJ1-2; tentative D call: TRBD1 (5 bases). Here the CDR3 DNA reads TGTGCCAGCAGCGTGGGAGGCGGGGGAGAGGACGGTGGCTACACCTTC. Translated, it gives CASSVGGGGEDGGYTF.